By share, the clone carrying this T cell receptor (beta chain) ranks as medium-sized. The antigen remains unidentified. This beta chain turned up in a library designed for alpha chains; as an off-target read, its abundance says little. The data originate from a study of spatial heterogeneity in lung cancer. Study observations and caveats: One measure, the expanded intratumoral alpha and beta TCR count, tracked tumor mutation counts.

A distinct unique molecular identifier was carried by each TCR cDNA molecule. Each CDR3 protein gets one entry after TCRdb re-called the 5' RACE reads with MiXCR. The data show 6,000 to 8,500 distinct CDR3 sequences, over 10% seen once. Regarding time point: sample taken at primary tumor resection. Sample: lung tumor tissue, taken at surgery. This clonotype was obtained from a male donor with early-stage non-small cell lung cancer.

CDR3 amino acids: CSASWPSGLDPDTQYF. The CDR3, as DNA: TGCAGTGCTAGTTGGCCTAGCGGGTTGGACCCAGATACGCAGTATTTT. The chain recombines TRBV20-1 with TRBJ2-3, with TRBD2 matching over 8 bases. The V segment lost 3 bases and the J segment 4 bases; nucleotides outside the gene matches: 12. CDR3 size: 16 residues. The germline V gene has CDR1 DFQATT and CDR2 SNEGSKA (reference sequence).